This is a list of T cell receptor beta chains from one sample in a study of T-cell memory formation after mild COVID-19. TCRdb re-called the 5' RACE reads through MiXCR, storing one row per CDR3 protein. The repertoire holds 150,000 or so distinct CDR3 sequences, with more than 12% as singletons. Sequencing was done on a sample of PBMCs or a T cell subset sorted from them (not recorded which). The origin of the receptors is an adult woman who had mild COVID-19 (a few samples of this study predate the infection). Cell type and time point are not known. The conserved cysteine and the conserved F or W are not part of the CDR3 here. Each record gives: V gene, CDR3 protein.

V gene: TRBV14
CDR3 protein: ASTNGGGAETQY

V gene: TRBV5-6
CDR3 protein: ASSLKGRATYEQY

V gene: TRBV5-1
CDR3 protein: ASSPFSGDPEDGELF

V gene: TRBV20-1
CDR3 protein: SARASGRDTGELF

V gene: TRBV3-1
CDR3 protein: ASSQVPGAPYNEQF

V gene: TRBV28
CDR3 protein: ASRARTGELF

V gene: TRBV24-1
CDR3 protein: ATSGGLAGSAGNIQY

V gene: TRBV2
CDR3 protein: ASSEARNSRSGNEQY

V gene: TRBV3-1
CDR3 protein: ASSQEPEETQY

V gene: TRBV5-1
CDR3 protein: ASSASETQY

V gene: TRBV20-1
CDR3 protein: SARDTGISYNEQF

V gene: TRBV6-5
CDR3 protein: ASRPLAGGHNEQF

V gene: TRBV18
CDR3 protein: ASSPVTSGRNTGELF

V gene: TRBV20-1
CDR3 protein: SAFRRSSTDTQY

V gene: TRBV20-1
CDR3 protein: SARVSRADTQY

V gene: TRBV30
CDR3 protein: AWQGTYEQY

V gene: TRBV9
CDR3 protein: ASSVVGGEDIQY

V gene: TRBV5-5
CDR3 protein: ASSRLGAAVETQY

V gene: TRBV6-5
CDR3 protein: ASSYEGHQEQY

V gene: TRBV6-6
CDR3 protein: ASSPGPPDYGYT

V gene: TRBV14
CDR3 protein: ASSQTSVNEQY

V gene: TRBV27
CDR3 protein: ASSSGQGIDQPQH

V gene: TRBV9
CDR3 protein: ASSVEGTVNTEAF

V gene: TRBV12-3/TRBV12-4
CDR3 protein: ASSPHERAADTQY

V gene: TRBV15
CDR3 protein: ATSRDVVGTNEQF

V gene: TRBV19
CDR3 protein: ASSIQGQNQPQH

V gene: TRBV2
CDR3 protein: ASQPAPRELF

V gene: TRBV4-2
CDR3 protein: ASSQPGLASNEQF

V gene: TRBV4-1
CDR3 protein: ASSHQGSGANVLT

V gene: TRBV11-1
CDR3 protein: ASSQGGRGEQY

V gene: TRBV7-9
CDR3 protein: ASSFTGSYNSPLH